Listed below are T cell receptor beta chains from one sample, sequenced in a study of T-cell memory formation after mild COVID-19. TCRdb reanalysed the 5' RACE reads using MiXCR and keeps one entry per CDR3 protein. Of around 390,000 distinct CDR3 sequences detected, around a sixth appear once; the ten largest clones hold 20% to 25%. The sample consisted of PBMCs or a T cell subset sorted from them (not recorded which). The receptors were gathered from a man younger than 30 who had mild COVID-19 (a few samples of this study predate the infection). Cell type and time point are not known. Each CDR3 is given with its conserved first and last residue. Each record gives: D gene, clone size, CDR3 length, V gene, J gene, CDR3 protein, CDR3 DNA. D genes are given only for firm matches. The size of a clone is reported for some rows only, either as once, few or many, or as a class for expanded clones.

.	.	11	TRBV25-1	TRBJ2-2	CASSASWELFF	TGTGCCAGCAGTGCTTCGTGGGAGCTGTTTTTT
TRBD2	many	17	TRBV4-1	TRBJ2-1	CASSQRTSGGAFNEQFF	TGCGCCAGCAGCCAGAGGACTAGCGGGGGGGCATTCAATGAGCAGTTCTTC
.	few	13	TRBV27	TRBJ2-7	CASSLRGDYEQYF	TGTGCCAGCAGTCTTCGAGGGGACTACGAGCAGTACTTC
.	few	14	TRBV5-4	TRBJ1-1	CASSFLGSNTEAFF	TGTGCCAGCAGCTTCCTGGGAAGCAACACTGAAGCTTTCTTT
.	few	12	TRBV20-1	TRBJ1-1	CSARSGDTEAFF	TGCAGTGCTAGGTCGGGCGACACTGAAGCTTTCTTT
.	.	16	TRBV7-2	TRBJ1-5	CASSGGTHYSNQPQHF	TGTGCCAGCAGCGGAGGCACACATTATAGCAATCAGCCCCAGCATTTT
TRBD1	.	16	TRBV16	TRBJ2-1	CASSHLGQGGLNEQFF	TGTGCCAGCAGCCATCTAGGACAGGGAGGTTTGAATGAGCAGTTCTTC
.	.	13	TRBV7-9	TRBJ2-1	CASSRLSNNEQFF	TGTGCCAGCAGCCGCCTGTCCAACAATGAGCAGTTCTTC
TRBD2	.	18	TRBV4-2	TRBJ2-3	CASSHNPGLAGNTDTQYF	TGTGCCAGCAGCCATAACCCGGGACTAGCGGGGAACACAGATACGCAGTATTTT
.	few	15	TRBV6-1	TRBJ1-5	CASTKTGGSNQPQHF	TGTGCCAGCACCAAGACAGGTGGTAGCAATCAGCCCCAGCATTTT
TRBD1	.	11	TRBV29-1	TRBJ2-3	CSVLQGDTQYF	TGCAGCGTTCTACAGGGGGATACGCAGTATTTT
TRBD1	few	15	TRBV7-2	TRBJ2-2	CASSMKGANTGELFF	TGTGCCAGCAGCATGAAGGGGGCCAACACCGGGGAGCTGTTTTTT
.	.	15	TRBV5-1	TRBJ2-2	CASSLDGWYNGELFF	TGCGCCAGCAGCTTGGACGGCTGGTATAACGGGGAGCTGTTTTTT
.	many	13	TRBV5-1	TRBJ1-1	CASRPDPNTEAFF	TGCGCCAGCAGGCCAGATCCGAACACTGAAGCTTTCTTT
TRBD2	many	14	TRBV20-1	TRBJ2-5	CSAETSGGAETQYF	TGCAGTGCTGAGACTAGCGGGGGGGCGGAGACCCAGTACTTC
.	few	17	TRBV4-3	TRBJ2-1	CASSQEVAGSPYNEQFF	TGCGCCAGCAGCCAAGAAGTAGCAGGGTCACCCTACAATGAGCAGTTCTTC
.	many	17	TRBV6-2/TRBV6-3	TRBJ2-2	CASSSRPSRLNTGELFF	TGTGCCAGCAGTTCCCGCCCATCTAGACTGAACACCGGGGAGCTGTTTTTT
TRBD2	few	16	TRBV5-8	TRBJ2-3	CASSFWASGGPDTQYF	TGTGCCAGCAGCTTTTGGGCTAGCGGGGGCCCAGATACGCAGTATTTT